The 20 T cell receptor beta chains presented below share a single source sample, sequenced in a study of blood T cell repertoires in COVID-19. Data came from immunoSEQ multiplex PCR; TCRdb stores just in-frame clones and leaves some out. Of approximately 250,000 clones listed, about 88% were seen once; the top ten hold roughly 4%. The specimen sequenced was peripheral blood. These TCRs come from a man aged 18 to 30 with active or convalescent COVID-19.

The chain joins TRBV5-1 to TRBJ1-6; TRBD1 aligns across 7 bases. J gave up 6 bases and V 4 bases, and 7 bases lay outside the gene matches. Germline loops: CDR1 SGHRS, CDR2 YFSETQ. The CDR3 is made up of 15 amino acids. The DNA for the CDR3 is TGCGCCAGCAGCCCAAGACAGGGACTTAATTCACCCCTCCACTTT. It codes for CASSPRQGLNSPLHF.

The chain combines TRBV9 with TRBJ1-2; 8 positions agree with TRBD1. V shed 1 base and J 6 bases; nucleotides not matched to a gene: 11. Germline lookup yields CDR1 SGDLS and CDR2 YYNGEE. This CDR3 spans 16 amino acids. CDR3 in amino acids: CASSVSGTGSIDGYTF. The CDR3 DNA follows: TGTGCCAGCAGCGTATCCGGGACAGGCTCCATCGATGGCTACACCTTC.

The rearrangement joins TRBV30 to TRBJ2-7, with TRBD1 as a possible D gene (5 bases). The CDR3 totals 13 residues. The V gene's germline CDR1 is GTSNPN and CDR2 SVGIG (reference sequence). V lost 7 bases, J lost 1 base, and 14 bases lay in between. The CDR3 nucleotides read TGTGCCTCGTTGTCAGGGATTTCCTACGAGCAGTACTTC. It is translated as CASLSGISYEQYF.

CDR3: CASSLVTSGITDTQYF. As DNA, the CDR3 is TGTGCCAGCAGCTTGGTGACTAGCGGGATCACAGATACGCAGTATTTT. The chain carries TRBV5-4 and TRBJ2-3; 11 bases line up with TRBD2. CDR1 SGHNT and CDR2 YYREEE come from the germline V gene (reference sequence). Trimming removed 0 bases from V and 2 bases from J; junction bases left unmatched: 2. CDR3 length: 16 residues.

This clone is a singleton in its sample. The gene calls are TRBV7-9 and TRBJ1-1; D is possibly TRBD1 (5 bases). The germline gives CDR1 SEHNR, CDR2 FQNEAQ (reference sequence). This CDR3 is 15 amino acids long. V was pared by 5 bases and J by 4 bases, with 17 bases between. The chain's CDR3 is CASSDSGQGGTEAFF. The CDR3 DNA is TGTGCCAGCAGCGACTCCGGTCAGGGTGGCACTGAAGCTTTCTTT.

This clone was counted only a few times. The J gene is TRBJ2-2, the V gene TRBV11-2; 9 bases align to TRBD1. Trimming took 4 bases from V and 6 from J; bases not matched to a gene: 9. Looked up from germline, CDR1 is SGHAT and CDR2 is FQNNGV. This CDR3 comprises 16 residues. The DNA of the CDR3 is TGTGCCAGCAGCTCGTCAGGACAGGGGCCCCCCGGGGAGCTGTTTTTT. Its translation is CASSSSGQGPPGELFF.

The chain joins TRBV10-3 to TRBJ2-5, with D tentatively TRBD2 (5 bases). V gave up 6 bases and J gave up 0 bases, with 11 bases separating them. The germline V gene has CDR1 ENHRY and CDR2 SYGVKD. The CDR3 totals 14 residues. The CDR3 DNA reads as TGTGCCATCAGCCCTCGAGCGGACCAAGAGACCCAGTACTTC. Translation gives CAISPRADQETQYF.

The V call is TRBV23-1, the J call TRBJ1-2; TRBD1 matches at 7 bases. TRBV23-1 is identified as an open reading frame with a role that is uncertain. The ends lost 4 bases at V and 4 bases at J; junction bases unmatched: 6. The CDR3 length is 14 residues. The CDR3 DNA follows: TGCGCCAGCAGTCCGACAGGGATACTCTATGGCTACACCTTC. It codes for CASSPTGILYGYTF.

The rearrangement links TRBV30 to TRBJ2-1; D possibly corresponds to TRBD1 (6 bases). V shed 2 bases and J shed 4 bases, with 9 bases lying between them. CDR1 is GTSNPN and CDR2 is SVGIG in the germline V gene (reference sequence). The length of the CDR3 is 13 residues. This CDR3 reads CAWSPDSYNEQFF. The CDR3 DNA reads as TGTGCCTGGAGTCCGGACAGTTACAATGAGCAGTTCTTC. Combining the CDR3 with reference TRBV30 and TRBJ2-1 gives the whole variable domain SQTIHQWPATLVQPVGSPLSLECTVEGTSNPNLYWYRQAAGRGLQLLFYSVGIGQISSEVPQNLSASRPQDRQFILSSKKLLLSDSGFYLCAWSPDSYNEQFFGPGTRLTVL.

The V call is TRBV30, the J call TRBJ2-7, with D possibly TRBD2 on 6 matching bases. The CDR3 is made up of 14 amino acids. Per the germline V gene, CDR1 is GTSNPN and CDR2 is SVGIG (reference sequence). The ends were cut back, 2 bases at V and 0 bases at J, with 11 bases in the middle. The CDR3 loop is CAWSRGGSSYEQYF. The CDR3 DNA sequence: TGTGCCTGGAGTAGAGGAGGGAGCTCCTACGAGCAGTACTTC.

The rearrangement joins TRBV29-1 to TRBJ2-6; TRBD1 might be the D (6 bases). CDR1 and CDR2 (germline): SQVTM, ANQGSEA. The CDR3 has 13 amino acids. Between the trimmed V and J ends, which lost 4 bases and 4 bases, there was a span of 8 bases. The CDR3 DNA reads TGCAGCGTTGGGGGGCCAGGGGCCAACGTCCTGACTTTC. It encodes CSVGGPGANVLTF. The complete variable domain, with remaining parts taken from reference TRBV29-1 and TRBJ2-6, reads SAVISQKPSRDICQRGTSLTIQCQVDSQVTMMFWYRQQPGQSLTLIATANQGSEATYESGFVIDKFPISRPNLTFSTLTVSNMSPEDSSIYLCSVGGPGANVLTFGAGSRLTVL.

This sequence joins TRBV11-3 and TRBJ2-5, with no clear D. Germline-derived CDR1 and CDR2 are SGHNT and YENEEA. This CDR3 is 12 amino acids long. V was clipped by 5 bases and J by 1 base, with 5 bases between them. CDR3 sequence reads: CASSPIQETQYF. The CDR3 DNA reads as TGTGCCAGCAGCCCAATCCAAGAGACCCAGTACTTC.

J is TRBJ2-7 and V is TRBV2; 9 bases map to TRBD1. The V gene's germline CDR1 is SNHLY and CDR2 FYNNEI. The CDR3 is 15 residues long. Germline trimming cut 5 bases from V and 6 bases from J; bases unmatched to any gene: 11. CDR3 region: CASSPGQGSLGEQYF. The CDR3 region has the DNA TGTGCCAGCAGTCCGGGACAGGGATCGTTAGGCGAGCAGTACTTC.

V is TRBV9 and J is TRBJ1-4; D not certain. Germline values: CDR1 SGDLS, CDR2 YYNGEE. CDR3 size: 13 residues. With 0 bases removed from V and 7 bases from J, the gap between germline ends came to 7 bases. The DNA for the CDR3 is TGTGCCAGCAGCGTAGGGCGGGCTGAAAAACTGTTTTTT. It translates to CASSVGRAEKLFF.

This clone was counted a single time. The chain combines TRBV4-2 with TRBJ2-6; D is possibly TRBD1 (6 bases). The germline CDR1 and CDR2 sequences are LGHNA and YNFKEQ. The CDR3 has 15 amino acids. Trimming removed 1 base from V and 4 bases from J, with 8 bases in between. The CDR3: CASSQGQGGANVLTF. The CDR3 DNA reads TGTGCCAGCAGCCAAGGCCAGGGGGGGGCCAACGTCCTGACTTTC.

The CDR3 region is CASSERRLKNEQFF. The CDR3, as DNA: TGTGCCAGCAGTGAACGGCGGTTGAAGAATGAGCAGTTCTTC. This sequence joins TRBV6-1 and TRBJ2-1; D call uncertain. Trimming left V 2 bases short and J 7 bases short, with 12 bases between. CDR1 is MNHNS, CDR2 SASEGT, per germline. The CDR3 consists of 14 residues.

The chain employs TRBV7-9 and TRBJ2-7, with a possible D match to TRBD2 (6 bases). Per germline, CDR1 SEHNR and CDR2 FQNEAQ (reference sequence). Between the trimmed V and J ends, which lost 2 bases and 5 bases, there was a span of 19 bases. The CDR3 has 16 residues. The CDR3 coding sequence is TGTGCCAGCAGCTTAACCGGGAGCGCATATTGGAACGAGCAGTACTTC. Translating it yields CASSLTGSAYWNEQYF.

The chain joins TRBV29-1 to TRBJ1-2, with 8 bases identical to TRBD1. In germline, CDR1 is SQVTM, CDR2 ANQGSEA. This CDR3 contains 12 residues. V shed 8 bases and J 4 bases; nucleotides not matched to a gene: 6. The CDR3 sequence: CSSQGAAYGYTF. The DNA for the CDR3 is TGCAGCTCTCAGGGGGCTGCCTATGGCTACACCTTC.

V is TRBV18 and J is TRBJ1-1, with D perhaps TRBD1 (6 bases). Trimming pared 3 bases from V and 4 bases from J, leaving 15 bases between. The CDR3 totals 15 residues. Per germline, CDR1 KGHSH and CDR2 LQKENI. In nucleotides, the CDR3 is TGTGCCAGCTCACCCCCGGCAGGGGCAGGCACTGAAGCTTTCTTT. It codes for CASSPPAGAGTEAFF.

The V and J genes are TRBV30 and TRBJ1-1, with D tentatively TRBD1 (5 bases). V gave up 5 bases and J gave up 1 base, with 8 bases separating them. Germline assignment: CDR1 GTSNPN and CDR2 SVGIG (reference sequence). This CDR3 spans 12 amino acids. CDR3 in amino acids: CAWERGNTEAFF. The CDR3 bases are TGTGCCTGGGAAAGGGGGAACACTGAAGCTTTCTTT.